These 5 T cell receptor beta chains were all obtained from the same sample, sequenced in a study of T-cell memory formation after mild COVID-19. TCRdb re-called the 5' RACE reads with MiXCR, one entry per CDR3 protein. The sample includes fewer than 250,000 distinct CDR3 sequences, 15% of them seen just once. The specimen was PBMCs or a T cell subset sorted from them (not recorded which). These receptors came from an adult woman who had mild COVID-19 (a few samples of this study predate the infection). Cell type and time point are not known.

In its sample, this clonotype was seen a few times. The CDR3 bases are TGTGCCAGCAGCTTAGCGGCAGACTACGAGCAGTACTTC. Translated, it gives CASSLAADYEQYF. The gene calls are TRBV7-6 and TRBJ2-7; unclear D gene. V was clipped by 0 bases and J by 3 bases, with 6 bases between them. There are 13 residues in the CDR3. CDR1 is SGHVS, CDR2 FNYEAQ, per germline.

This clonotype came up many times. V usage is TRBV15 and J usage is TRBJ2-7; D not resolved. The germline V gene has CDR1 LNHNV and CDR2 YYDKDF (reference sequence). With 2 bases removed from V and 6 bases from J, the gap between germline ends came to 14 bases. This CDR3 spans 14 amino acids. The CDR3 here is CATSRSGDSLEQYF. The DNA for the CDR3 is TGTGCCACCAGCAGATCCGGAGATTCCCTCGAGCAGTACTTC.

This chain links TRBV2 with TRBJ2-1; 10 bases agree with TRBD2. The CDR3 is 15 amino acids. Germline assignment: CDR1 SNHLY and CDR2 FYNNEI. The V gene end was trimmed by 4 bases and the J gene end by 4 bases; junction bases not matched to a gene: 4. The CDR3 sequence is CASSVSLAGYNEQFF. In nucleotides, the CDR3 is TGTGCCAGCAGTGTCTCACTAGCGGGATACAATGAGCAGTTCTTC.

This clonotype was counted at least ten times. The chain joins TRBV12-3 or TRBV12-4 to TRBJ1-2; D is unclear. V shed 4 bases and J shed 7 bases, with 10 bases lying between them. The CDR3 spans 12 residues. DNA of the CDR3: TGTGCCAGCAGTTCCGGTCGCGGTGGCTACACCTTC. Translation: CASSSGRGGYTF.

This clonotype came up a few times. The chain carries TRBV19 and TRBJ1-1; no clear D. The CDR3 extends over 12 amino acids. The V end lost 5 bases, the J end lost 8 bases, and 12 bases lay between the germline ends. Per the germline V gene, CDR1 is LNHDA and CDR2 is SQIVND (reference sequence). As DNA, the CDR3 is TGTGCCAGTAGTGCCCCGTCCTCGGAAGCTTTCTTT. It encodes CASSAPSSEAFF. Full variable domain (outside the CDR3, taken from reference TRBV19 and TRBJ1-1): DGGITQSPKYLFRKEGQNVTLSCEQNLNHDAMYWYRQDPGQGLRLIYYSQIVNDFQKGDIAEGYSVSREKKESFPLTVTSAQKNPTAFYLCASSAPSSEAFFGQGTRLTVV.